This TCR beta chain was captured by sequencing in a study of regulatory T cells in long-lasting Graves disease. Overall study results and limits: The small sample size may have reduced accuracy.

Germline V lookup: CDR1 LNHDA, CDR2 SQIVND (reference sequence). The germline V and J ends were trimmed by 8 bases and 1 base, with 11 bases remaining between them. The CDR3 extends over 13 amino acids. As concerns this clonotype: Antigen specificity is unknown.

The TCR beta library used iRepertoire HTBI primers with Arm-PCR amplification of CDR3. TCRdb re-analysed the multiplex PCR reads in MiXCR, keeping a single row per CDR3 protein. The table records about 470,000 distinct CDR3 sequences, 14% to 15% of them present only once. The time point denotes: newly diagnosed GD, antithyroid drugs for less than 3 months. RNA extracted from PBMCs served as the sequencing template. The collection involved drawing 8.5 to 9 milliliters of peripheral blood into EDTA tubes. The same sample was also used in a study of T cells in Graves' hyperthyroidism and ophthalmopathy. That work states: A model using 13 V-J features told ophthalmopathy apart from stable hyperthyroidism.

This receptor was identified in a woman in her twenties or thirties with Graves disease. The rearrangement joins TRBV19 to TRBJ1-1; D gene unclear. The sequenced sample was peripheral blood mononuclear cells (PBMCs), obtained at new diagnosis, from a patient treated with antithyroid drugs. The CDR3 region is CASRFIGNTEAFF. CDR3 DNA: TGTGCCAGTCGTTTTATAGGGAACACTGAAGCTTTCTTT.